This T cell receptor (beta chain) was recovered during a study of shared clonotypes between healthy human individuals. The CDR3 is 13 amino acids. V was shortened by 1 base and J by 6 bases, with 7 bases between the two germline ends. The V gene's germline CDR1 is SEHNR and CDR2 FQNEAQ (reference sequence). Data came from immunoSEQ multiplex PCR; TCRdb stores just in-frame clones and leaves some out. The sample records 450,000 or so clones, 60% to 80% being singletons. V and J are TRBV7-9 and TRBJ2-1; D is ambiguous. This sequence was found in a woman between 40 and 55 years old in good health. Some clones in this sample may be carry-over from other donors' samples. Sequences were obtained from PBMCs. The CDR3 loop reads CASSLGMVNEQFF. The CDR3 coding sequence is TGTGCCAGCAGCTTAGGAATGGTCAATGAGCAGTTCTTC.